Presented here are 2 T cell receptor beta chains from one specimen sequenced in a study of T cell responses to AZD1222 COVID-19 vaccine. Here immunoSEQ multiplex PCR was the method, and the copy in TCRdb shows in-frame clones only, minus some. The profile shows fewer than 120,000 clones, around nine tenths of them singletons. The sample consisted of peripheral blood, taken 28 days after the second AZD1222 dose. These receptor sequences come from an adult who received the AZD1222 COVID-19 vaccine.

The J gene is TRBJ1-1, the V gene TRBV10-3, with D tentatively TRBD1 (5 bases). CDR3 size: 14 residues. CDR1 and CDR2 from the germline V gene are ENHRY and SYGVKD. V was pared by 6 bases and J by 4 bases, with 15 bases between. Here the CDR3 reads CAISPNVGGTEAFF. The CDR3 DNA sequence: TGTGCCATCAGCCCTAATGTCGGGGGCACTGAAGCTTTCTTT.

The chain recombines TRBV18 with TRBJ1-5; D is possibly TRBD1 (5 bases). This CDR3 is 16 amino acids long. Germline CDR1 and CDR2: KGHSH and LQKENI. V dropped 3 bases and J dropped 7 bases, with 19 bases sitting between them. CDR3 nucleotide sequence: TGTGCCAGCTCACCTAGGCCCGCCGACGGGGACCAGCCCCAGCATTTT. Its translation: CASSPRPADGDQPQHF.